These 5 T cell receptor beta chains were all obtained from the same sample, sequenced in a study of blood T cell repertoires in COVID-19. Measured with immunoSEQ multiplex PCR; TCRdb has only the in-frame clones, and not every one. The sample carries about 210,000 clones, around 84% recorded once. The specimen sequenced was peripheral blood. The receptors here all came from an elderly woman with COVID-19, enrolled during active disease.

Note on this clone: This may stem from a read error, because a much larger clone lies one nucleotide away. Other DNA sequences in the sample encode the same CDR3. The genes are TRBV6-2 or TRBV6-3 and TRBJ1-3; D not resolved. Trimming shortened V by 5 bases and J by 0 bases, and 11 bases separated the two germline ends. In germline, CDR1 is MNHEY, CDR2 SVGEGT. The CDR3 loop spans 15 amino acids. The CDR3: CASSSRAGSGNTIYF. The CDR3 DNA reads as TGTGCCAGCAGTAGTCGGGCGGGCTCTGGAAACACCATATATTTT.

The rearrangement uses TRBV18 and TRBJ2-1; D might be TRBD2 (6 bases). Per the germline V gene, CDR1 is KGHSH and CDR2 is LQKENI. CDR3 length: 15 residues. Trimming stripped 2 bases from V and 4 bases from J, with 12 bases between. DNA of the CDR3: TGTGCCAGCTCACCAACGGTAGCGGAATACAATGAGCAGTTCTTC. Protein product: CASSPTVAEYNEQFF.

The chain combines TRBV28 with TRBJ1-2; 8 nucleotides align to TRBD1. The germline gives CDR1 MDHEN, CDR2 SYDVKM. The trim removed 6 bases at V and 7 bases at J, leaving 7 bases unmatched. The CDR3 spans 13 residues. This CDR3 is CASSLTGARGYTF. CDR3 nucleotides: TGTGCCAGCAGCTTGACAGGGGCGCGTGGCTACACCTTC.

There are a few counts of this clone. The chain combines TRBV7-2 with TRBJ1-6, with a tentative D call TRBD1 (5 bases). With 2 bases removed from V and 0 bases from J, the gap between germline ends came to 17 bases. Per the germline V gene, CDR1 is SGHTA and CDR2 is FQGNSA. CDR3 length: 19 residues. In DNA, the CDR3 is TGTGCCAGCAGCTTATCAGGGCCCCGGGTCAGCTCCTATAATTCACCCCTCCACTTT. It codes for CASSLSGPRVSSYNSPLHF.

The V and J genes are TRBV2 and TRBJ1-6; D is perhaps TRBD1 (6 bases). The ends were cut back, 5 bases at V and 9 bases at J, with 14 bases in the middle. The CDR3 sequence is 14 residues long. The germline V gene has CDR1 SNHLY and CDR2 FYNNEI. This CDR3 reads CASSRDKSRSPLHF. CDR3 nucleotides: TGTGCCAGCAGTCGGGACAAGTCGCGTTCACCCCTCCACTTT.